The clone carrying this T cell receptor beta chain was counted a single time. Its cognate antigen is unknown. Healthy bone marrow donors formed the donor group. This sample is drawn from a study of cytomegalovirus exposure and HLA in healthy donors. Study-wide results and limits: Per published reports, the classifier diagnosed cytomegalovirus status with high specificity and sensitivity. An analysis that came later showed most CMV-associated TCR beta chains appearing HLA-restricted.

The PCR ran on 60 Vbeta and 13 Jbeta primers. The data were produced by immunoSEQ multiplex PCR, yet TCRdb's version contains in-frame clones alone and is incomplete. The table has about 130,000 clones, roughly 82% seen once. V shed 6 bases, J shed 6 bases, and the junction held 8 bases outside the gene matches. The germline V gene has CDR1 MDHEN and CDR2 SYDVKM. This CDR3 comprises 14 residues. The sequence came from a male donor in good health and CMV-seropositive. The rearrangement uses TRBV28 and TRBJ2-7; the match to TRBD1 covers 10 bases. Sample: PBMCs. CDR3 sequence reads: CASRLGTGEREQYF. CDR3 in DNA: TGTGCCAGCAGACTAGGGACAGGGGAACGCGAGCAGTACTTC. Variable domain in full (rest from reference TRBV28 and TRBJ2-7): DVKVTQSSRYLVKRTGEKVFLECVQDMDHENMFWYRQDPGLGLRLIYFSYDVKMKEKGDIPEGYSVSREKKERFSLILESASTNQTSMYLCASRLGTGEREQYFGPGTRLTVT.